These T cell receptor beta chains were read from a single sample in a study of beta chain features in type 1 diabetes. Assay: immunoSEQ multiplex PCR; the TCRdb copy retains only in-frame clones and omits some. The sample yields approximately 380,000 clones, approximately 16% seen once. The specimen sequenced was naive CD4+ T cells from blood. Source of these receptors: a woman between 18 and 29 years old in good health. CDR3s include the opening cysteine and the closing phenylalanine or tryptophan. The order of the fields is D gene, V gene, clone size, J gene, CDR3 protein, CDR3 DNA. D genes are given only for firm matches. Clone size appears in some rows only: once, few, many, or a class for an expanded clone.

NA	TRBV14	NA	TRBJ2-5	CASSQVIETQYF	TGTGCCAGCAGCCAAGTTATTGAGACCCAGTACTTC
NA	TRBV18	few	TRBJ2-5	CASSPSLQETQYF	TGTGCCAGCTCACCAAGCCTCCAAGAGACCCAGTACTTC
NA	TRBV30	NA	TRBJ2-1	CARSLADYNEQFF	TGTGCAAGGAGCTTAGCGGACTACAATGAGCAGTTCTTC
TRBD1	TRBV25-1	few	TRBJ2-7	CASSEATHRDRGSYEQYF	TGTGCCAGCAGTGAAGCAACTCACCGGGACAGGGGGTCGTACGAGCAGTACTTC
NA	TRBV7-9	NA	TRBJ2-2	CASTTQGSVSGELFF	TGTGCCAGCACCACGCAGGGGTCGGTTTCCGGGGAGCTGTTTTTT
TRBD2	TRBV29-1	NA	TRBJ2-5	CSVEEGLGLETQYF	TGCAGCGTTGAAGAGGGACTAGGTTTAGAGACCCAGTACTTC
TRBD2	TRBV6-5	NA	TRBJ2-7	CASSYSRGGRLVEQYF	TGTGCCAGCAGCTACTCTCGGGGCGGGAGGTTGGTGGAGCAGTACTTC
NA	TRBV14	NA	TRBJ2-5	CASSQGRGKPYQETQYF	TGTGCCAGCAGCCAAGGACGGGGGAAGCCGTACCAAGAGACCCAGTACTTC
NA	TRBV7-3	few	TRBJ1-2	CASSLGGSAYGYTF	TGTGCCAGCAGCCTGGGTGGTAGCGCTTATGGCTACACCTTC
TRBD1	TRBV11-2	few	TRBJ2-1	CASSWGDRGLEQFF	TGTGCCAGCAGCTGGGGGGACAGGGGGCTTGAGCAGTTCTTC
TRBD2	TRBV5-1	few	TRBJ2-1	CASRERELYNEQFF	TGCGCCAGCAGAGAGCGGGAGTTGTACAATGAGCAGTTCTTC
TRBD1	TRBV28	few	TRBJ2-1	CASSVVGQGDVDEQFF	TGTGCCAGCAGTGTGGTTGGACAGGGGGACGTTGATGAGCAGTTCTTC
TRBD1	TRBV2	NA	TRBJ1-2	CASSQTGQGGYGYTF	TGTGCCAGCAGTCAAACGGGACAGGGCGGCTATGGCTACACCTTC
NA	TRBV25-1	NA	TRBJ2-1	CATGNEQFF	TGTGCCACCGGGAATGAGCAGTTCTTC